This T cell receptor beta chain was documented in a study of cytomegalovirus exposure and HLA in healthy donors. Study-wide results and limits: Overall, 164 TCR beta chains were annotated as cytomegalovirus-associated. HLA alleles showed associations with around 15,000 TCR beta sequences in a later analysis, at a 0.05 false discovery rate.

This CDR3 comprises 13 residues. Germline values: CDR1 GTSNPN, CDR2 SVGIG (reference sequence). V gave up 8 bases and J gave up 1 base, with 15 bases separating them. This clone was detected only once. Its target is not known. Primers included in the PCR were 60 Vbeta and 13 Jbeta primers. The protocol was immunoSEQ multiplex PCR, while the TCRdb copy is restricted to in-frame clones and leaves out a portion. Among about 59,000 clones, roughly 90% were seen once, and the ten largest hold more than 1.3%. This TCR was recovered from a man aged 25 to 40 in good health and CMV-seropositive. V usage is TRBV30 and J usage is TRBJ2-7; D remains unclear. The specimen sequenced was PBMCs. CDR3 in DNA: TGTGCCGGTTCCTTAGAGAGGTCCTACGAGCAGTACTTC. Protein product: CAGSLERSYEQYF.